These 16 T cell receptor beta chains came from one sample sequenced in a study of blood T cell repertoires in COVID-19. Using immunoSEQ multiplex PCR, the repertoire was profiled, and TCRdb retains in-frame clones only, with some absent. The table shows under 300,000 clones, with about 80% occurring only once. Source material: peripheral blood. These receptors all come from an elderly woman with active or convalescent COVID-19.

The V gene is TRBV28, the J gene TRBJ1-1, with a possible D match to TRBD1 (5 bases). The CDR3 loop spans 16 amino acids. Trimming pared 3 bases from V and 4 bases from J, leaving 18 bases between. Germline assignment: CDR1 MDHEN and CDR2 SYDVKM. The CDR3 sequence is CASSFLGAGRATEAFF. The DNA of the CDR3 is TGTGCCAGCAGTTTTCTTGGGGCAGGACGGGCCACTGAAGCTTTCTTT.

The chain links TRBV3-1 (or the pseudogene TRBV3-2) to TRBJ1-6; D may be TRBD1 (5 bases). The CDR3 has 15 residues. V was clipped by 8 bases and J by 4 bases, with 15 bases between them. Germline values: CDR1 LGHDT, CDR2 YNNKEL (reference sequence). The CDR3 region is CASREQGYYNSPLHF. The CDR3 DNA sequence: TGTGCCAGCCGCGAGCAGGGTTATTATAATTCACCCCTCCACTTT.

The CDR3 sequence: CATSGGTGYSNQPQHF. The CDR3 DNA reads as TGTGCCACCTCGGGTGGGACAGGGTATAGCAATCAGCCCCAGCATTTT. The V call is TRBV24-1, the J call TRBJ1-5, with 9 nucleotides matching TRBD1. The CDR3 loop spans 16 amino acids. With 9 bases clipped from V and 0 bases from J, the junction kept 8 bases outside the gene matches. The germline gives CDR1 KGHDR, CDR2 SFDVKD.

The chain joins TRBV19 to TRBJ2-3, with 9 nucleotides matching TRBD1. V trimming: 5 bases; J trimming: 3 bases; junction bases outside the gene matches: 3. CDR3 length: 14 amino acids. Germline CDR1 LNHDA, CDR2 SQIVND (reference sequence). The CDR3 sequence is CASSPGQGTDTQYF. DNA of the CDR3: TGTGCCAGTAGTCCGGGACAGGGTACAGATACGCAGTATTTT.

The rearrangement links TRBV15 to TRBJ1-5, with no clear D. Trimming pared 0 bases from V and 6 bases from J, leaving 6 bases between. The germline V gene has CDR1 LNHNV and CDR2 YYDKDF (reference sequence). CDR3 length: 13 amino acids. CDR3: CATSRDYRQPQHF. CDR3 nucleotides: TGTGCCACCAGCAGAGATTATCGTCAGCCCCAGCATTTT.

This clone appeared a single time. The chain has TRBV19 and TRBJ2-7, with a tentative D call TRBD2 (7 bases). Germline CDR1 LNHDA, CDR2 SQIVND (reference sequence). Trimming took 1 base from V and 2 from J, leaving 12 bases between them. CDR3 length: 15 amino acids. Here the CDR3 DNA reads TGTGCCAGTAGTATAGGGGGAGGGGGAACCTACGAGCAGTACTTC. Its protein is CASSIGGGGTYEQYF.

This clone was counted a single time. This rearrangement joins TRBV7-9 to TRBJ2-4, with 11 nucleotides matching TRBD2. CDR1 and CDR2 from the germline V gene are SEHNR and FQNEAQ (reference sequence). V lost 5 bases, J lost 12 bases, and 3 bases stayed unmatched. The length of the CDR3 is 12 residues. This CDR3 is CASSLLAGDQYF. DNA for the CDR3: TGTGCCAGCAGCCTACTAGCGGGGGATCAGTACTTC.

The CDR3, as DNA: TGCAGCTCCGGGAGGGGGCGCGGTGAGCAGTTCTTC. Protein product: CSSGRGRGEQFF. This chain links TRBV29-1 with TRBJ2-1; tentatively, D is TRBD2 (8 bases). The CDR3 totals 12 residues. Trimming left V 8 bases short and J 9 bases short, with 17 bases between. Germline V gene lookup returns CDR1 SQVTM and CDR2 ANQGSEA.

This clone was seen only once. The chain carries TRBV5-6 and TRBJ2-5; D might be TRBD1 (5 bases). Germline V gene lookup returns CDR1 SGHDT and CDR2 YYEEEE. V was clipped by 6 bases and J by 1 base, with 10 bases between them. The CDR3 runs 13 residues. The CDR3 spells CASIKDTQETQYF. CDR3 in DNA: TGTGCCAGCATCAAGGACACCCAAGAGACCCAGTACTTC. Looking up the rest from reference TRBV5-6 and TRBJ2-5 gives the full variable domain: DAGVTQSPTHLIKTRGQQVTLRCSPKSGHDTVSWYQQALGQGPQFIFQYYEEEERQRGNFPDRFSGHQFPNYSSELNVNALLLGDSALYLCASIKDTQETQYFGPGTRLLVL.

J is TRBJ1-1 and V is TRBV2, with 8 bases identical to TRBD1. Germline lookup yields CDR1 SNHLY and CDR2 FYNNEI. J was trimmed by 5 bases and V by 6 bases; bases with no gene match: 8. This CDR3 is 14 amino acids long. The CDR3 loop is CASRATGGRTEAFF. In nucleotides, the CDR3 is TGTGCCAGCAGGGCCACAGGGGGGAGGACTGAAGCTTTCTTT. Full variable domain (rest looked up from reference TRBV2 and TRBJ1-1): EPEVTQTPSHQVTQMGQEVILRCVPISNHLYFYWYRQILGQKVEFLVSFYNNEISEKSEIFDDQFSVERPDGSNFTLKIRSTKLEDSAMYFCASRATGGRTEAFFGQGTRLTVV.

The genes are TRBV28 and TRBJ2-1; a possible D gene is TRBD2 (6 bases). The CDR3 contains 16 residues. Trimming stripped 7 bases from V and 0 bases from J, with 16 bases between. Germline V gene sequence: CDR1 MDHEN, CDR2 SYDVKM. The CDR3 DNA reads TGTGCCAGCATTAGCGGCTCAACGAGCTCCTACAATGAGCAGTTCTTC. This encodes CASISGSTSSYNEQFF.

The V call is TRBV5-1, the J call TRBJ1-3, with TRBD1 identical over 9 bases. The CDR3 length is 15 residues. Looked up from germline, CDR1 is SGHRS and CDR2 is YFSETQ. V dropped 3 bases and J dropped 7; count of bases not matched to a gene: 8. CDR3 DNA: TGCGCCAGCAGCTCCACGGGACAGGGTGGCAACACCATATATTTT. It yields the protein CASSSTGQGGNTIYF.

This chain uses TRBV15 with TRBJ2-5; possibly TRBD2 for D (5 bases). Trimming stripped 5 bases from V and 4 bases from J, with 17 bases between. The CDR3 runs 15 residues. Germline CDR1 LNHNV, CDR2 YYDKDF (reference sequence). The CDR3 sequence is CATSGFQDFVETQYF. The CDR3 DNA sequence: TGTGCCACCAGCGGTTTCCAGGACTTTGTAGAGACCCAGTACTTC.

V and J are TRBV5-1 and TRBJ1-6; D call uncertain. CDR1 and CDR2 (germline): SGHRS, YFSETQ. The ends were cut back, 0 bases at V and 9 bases at J, with 19 bases in the middle. CDR3 length: 17 residues. In DNA form, the CDR3 reads TGCGCCAGCAGCTTGGAAGGCGGAGGGTTGAGAGTTTCACCCCTCCACTTT. It translates to CASSLEGGGLRVSPLHF.

The genes are TRBV30 and TRBJ1-4; 7 bases agree with TRBD1. CDR1 is GTSNPN, CDR2 SVGIG, per germline (reference sequence). J lost 6 bases, V lost 2 bases, and 9 bases had no gene match. The CDR3 spans 15 residues. The CDR3 DNA sequence: TGTGCCTGGAGTCCTCCGGGACAGTCGGATGAAAAACTGTTTTTT. Encoded protein: CAWSPPGQSDEKLFF.

The chain recombines TRBV7-8 with TRBJ1-4; no clear D gene. The CDR3 extends over 15 amino acids. The germline V and J ends were trimmed by 6 bases and 0 bases, with 11 bases remaining between them. Germline CDR1 and CDR2: SGHVS and FQNEAQ. The CDR3 reads CASSPRLATNEKLFF. Here the CDR3 DNA reads TGTGCCAGCAGTCCGCGACTAGCAACTAATGAAAAACTGTTTTTT.